The 28 T cell receptor beta chains given below trace back to one sample, sequenced in a study of T cells in women clearing cervical HPV infection. Profiling relied on immunoSEQ multiplex PCR, and the TCRdb table lists in-frame clones only, not all of them. This sample contains roughly 42,000 clones. The specimen sequenced was blood buffy coat. These receptors all come from a woman aged 18-69 years with a cervical HPV16 infection that either progressed to CIN3+ or cleared (not recorded which).

To note about this clone: An end of the junction does not agree with germline; a read error may underlie this. Read coverage stops 3 residues before the CDR3 terminus; the germline J gene supplies the remainder. The chain employs TRBV7-7 and TRBJ2-2; D not certain. This CDR3 is 14 amino acids long. Germline V gene data show CDR1 as SSHAT and CDR2 as FNYEAQ (reference sequence). CDR3 in amino acids: CASSLKANTGELFF. CDR3 DNA, as far as it was read: TGTGCTAGCAGCTTAAAGGCGAACACCGGGGAG.

Turning to this clone: The DNA ends 3 residues before the CDR3 does, and the rest of the CDR3 is filled in from the germline J gene. The gene calls are TRBV7-9 and TRBJ1-2, with 7 nucleotides matching TRBD1. V shed 5 bases and J 7 bases; nucleotides not matched to a gene: 4. Germline CDR1 is SEHNR and CDR2 is FQNEAQ (reference sequence). This CDR3 has 12 amino acids. The CDR3 sequence is CASSNGQAGYTF. The CDR3 bases that were read are TGTGCCAGCAGCAACGGACAGGCTGGC.

In regard to this clone: Read sequence stops 3 residues before the CDR3 end, and the germline J gene provides the missing end. The V and J genes are TRBV29-1 and TRBJ2-5, with 12 bases matching TRBD1. The CDR3 is made up of 13 amino acids. Germline values: CDR1 SQVTM, CDR2 ANQGSEA. The V segment lost 7 bases and the J segment 5 bases; nucleotides outside the gene matches: 5. The CDR3 sequence is CSAGTGGMETQYF. The DNA read from the CDR3 is TGCAGCGCTGGGACAGGGGGCATGGAGACC. Based on the CDR3 plus reference TRBV29-1 and TRBJ2-5, the full variable domain is SAVISQKPSRDICQRGTSLTIQCQVDSQVTMMFWYRQQPGQSLTLIATANQGSEATYESGFVIDKFPISRPNLTFSTLTVSNMSPEDSSIYLCSAGTGGMETQYFGPGTRLLVL.

Notes on this clone: Coverage ceases 3 residues before the CDR3 finishes, and the germline J gene fills in the end. This sequence joins TRBV4-2 and TRBJ2-2, with TRBD1 identical over 7 bases. The V gene end was trimmed by 3 bases and the J gene end by 2 bases; junction bases not matched to a gene: 9. This CDR3 is built from 17 residues. CDR1 is LGHNA, CDR2 YNFKEQ, per germline. The sequenced part of the CDR3 DNA is TGTGCCAGCAGCCAGGGGCGCGAGGGGGCAAACACCGGGGAG. The encoded protein is CASSQGREGANTGE. The complete CDR3 sequence is CASSQGREGANTGELFF.

A remark on this clone: Coverage ceases 3 residues before the CDR3 finishes, and the germline J gene fills in the end. The chain couples TRBV5-5 to TRBJ2-1; the match to TRBD2 covers 11 bases. V dropped 3 bases and J dropped 9; count of bases not matched to a gene: 8. The CDR3 sequence is 15 residues long. The V gene's germline CDR1 is SGHKS and CDR2 YYEKEE (reference sequence). CDR3 DNA (partial): TGTGCCAGCAGCTCGGGACTAGCGGAGTACGGTGAG. It encodes CASSSGLAEYGE. The full CDR3 protein reads CASSSGLAEYGEQFF. Complete variable domain (other parts from reference TRBV5-5 and TRBJ2-1): DAGVTQSPTHLIKTRGQQVTLRCSPISGHKSVSWYQQVLGQGPQFIFQYYEKEERGRGNFPDRFSARQFPNYSSELNVNALLLGDSALYLCASSSGLAEYGEQFFGPGTRLTVL.

Concerning this clone: The read finishes 3 residues shy of the CDR3 end, and the germline J gene is used to complete it. The J gene is TRBJ1-5, the V gene TRBV19; TRBD1 matches at 7 bases. CDR3 size: 14 residues. Unmatched junction bases numbered 4, after V lost 4 bases and J lost 4 bases. The germline V gene encodes CDR1 LNHDA and CDR2 SQIVND (reference sequence). CDR3 loop: CASSRYRGNQPQHF. The sequenced CDR3 bases are TGTGCCAGTAGTAGATACAGGGGAAATCAGCCC. Full variable domain (rest looked up from reference TRBV19 and TRBJ1-5): DGGITQSPKYLFRKEGQNVTLSCEQNLNHDAMYWYRQDPGQGLRLIYYSQIVNDFQKGDIAEGYSVSREKKESFPLTVTSAQKNPTAFYLCASSRYRGNQPQHFGDGTRLSIL.

A note on this clone: The CDR3 goes on 3 residues after the read ends, and that part is filled in from the germline J gene. V usage is TRBV29-1 and J usage is TRBJ1-2; 9 positions agree with TRBD1. This CDR3 spans 12 amino acids. Germline V CDR1 and CDR2: SQVTM, ANQGSEA. The V gene end was trimmed by 7 bases and the J gene end by 7 bases; junction bases not matched to a gene: 7. The sequenced CDR3 bases are TGCAGCGAAGGGACAGGGAATGGTGGC. Residues: CSEGTGNGG. The entire CDR3 sequence reads CSEGTGNGGYTF.

A note on this clone: Read coverage stops 3 residues before the CDR3 terminus; the germline J gene supplies the remainder. The chain has TRBV10-3 and TRBJ1-1, with 7 bases fitting TRBD1. Germline trimming cut 6 bases from V and 6 bases from J; bases unmatched to any gene: 10. Germline V gene lookup returns CDR1 ENHRY and CDR2 SYGVKD. This CDR3 spans 14 amino acids. The covered CDR3 bases are TGTGCCATCAGCGGGCAGGGGGTGTTGGCTGAA. This gives the protein CAISGQGVLAE. In full, the CDR3 reads CAISGQGVLAEAFF.

Regarding this clone: The DNA ends 3 residues before the CDR3 does, and the rest of the CDR3 is filled in from the germline J gene. This chain links TRBV19 with TRBJ1-5; weak D call: TRBD1 (5 bases). Germline V gives CDR1 LNHDA, CDR2 SQIVND (reference sequence). V was shortened by 7 bases and J by 6 bases, with 16 bases between the two germline ends. The CDR3 loop spans 14 amino acids. The CDR3 region is CASTGSQGGQPQHF. CDR3 DNA, as far as it was read: TGTGCCAGTACCGGGTCGCAGGGCGGTCAGCCC.

With regard to this clone: The read stops 3 residues short of the end of the CDR3; the missing end is completed from the germline J gene. The rearrangement uses TRBV7-8 and TRBJ2-1; a weak D match, TRBD1 (5 bases). The V gene lost 4 bases and the J gene lost 3 bases, with 10 bases spanning the gap. This CDR3 region has 14 residues. CDR1 and CDR2 from the germline V gene are SGHVS and FQNEAQ. CDR3 sequence reads: CASSSQTVYNEQFF. CDR3 bases read: TGTGCCAGCAGCTCCCAGACAGTCTACAATGAG.

CDR3 in amino acids: CASSLGPGQETQYF. The part of the CDR3 DNA that was read is TGTGCCAGCAGCTTAGGCCCAGGCCAAGAGACC. The chain has TRBV7-8 and TRBJ2-5; D call uncertain. The read ends 3 residues shy of where the CDR3 ends; the end is completed using the germline J gene. Between the trimmed V and J ends, which lost 1 base and 1 base, there was a span of 7 bases. This CDR3 is built from 14 residues. Germline V CDR1 and CDR2: SGHVS, FQNEAQ.

A note on this clone: The read is 3 residues too short to cover the CDR3 end, so that end is filled in from the germline J gene. This rearrangement joins TRBV7-3 to TRBJ2-1; 11 bases map to TRBD1. CDR1 is SGHTA and CDR2 is FQGTGA in the germline V gene. The CDR3 has 17 amino acids. V trimming: 0 bases; J trimming: 8 bases; junction bases outside the gene matches: 9. CDR3 DNA, as far as it was read: TGTGCCAGCAGCTTAACCCCACGGGACAGGGGGATATATGAG. Translating it yields CASSLTPRDRGIYE. The whole CDR3 is CASSLTPRDRGIYEQFF.

A remark on this clone: With the read ending 3 residues before the CDR3 end, the germline J gene is used to fill in that end. The chain employs TRBV2 and TRBJ1-2; 10 nucleotides line up with TRBD1. Losses at the gene ends were 8 bases for V and 6 bases for J; bases not matched to a gene: 6. The CDR3 runs 13 residues. Germline V gene data show CDR1 as SNHLY and CDR2 as FYNNEI. The part of the CDR3 DNA that was read is TGTGCCAGCCGGAGACAGGGGGCGGATGGC. Protein sequence: CASRRQGADG. The entire CDR3 sequence reads CASRRQGADGYTF.

In regard to this clone: Coverage ceases 3 residues before the CDR3 finishes, and the germline J gene fills in the end. The chain couples TRBV12-3 or TRBV12-4 to TRBJ2-7, with TRBD2 as a possible D gene (5 bases). The length of the CDR3 is 14 residues. Between the trimmed V and J ends, which lost 3 bases and 1 base, there was a span of 10 bases. The CDR3 spells CASSLSLASYEQYF. CDR3 DNA, as far as it was read: TGTGCCAGCAGTTTGAGTCTAGCTTCCTACGAG.

With respect to this clone: The CDR3 extends 3 residues past the end of the read, so its final part is completed from the germline J gene. The V gene is TRBV6-4, the J gene TRBJ2-1, with 11 positions matching TRBD2. CDR1 is MRHNA and CDR2 is SNTAGT in the germline V gene. The CDR3 length is 16 residues. V trimming: 2 bases; J trimming: 9 bases; junction bases outside the gene matches: 9. CDR3 amino acids: CASSDEGSGGAREQFF. Incomplete CDR3 DNA: TGTGCCAGCAGTGACGAGGGTAGCGGGGGGGCTCGTGAG.

In regard to this clone: The read terminates 3 residues ahead of where the CDR3 ends, so the germline J gene completes it. This sequence joins TRBV18 and TRBJ1-2; 10 bases line up with TRBD1. In germline, CDR1 is KGHSH, CDR2 LQKENI. The CDR3 contains 13 residues. The CDR3: CASSPDRGNGYTF. Incomplete CDR3 DNA: TGTGCCAGCTCACCGGACAGGGGGAACGGC.

About this clone itself: The read terminates 3 residues ahead of where the CDR3 ends, so the germline J gene completes it. V is TRBV19 and J is TRBJ2-6, with D tentatively TRBD2 (6 bases). The V gene lost 7 bases and the J gene lost 3 bases, with 10 bases spanning the gap. The CDR3 covers 14 residues. Per the germline V gene, CDR1 is LNHDA and CDR2 is SQIVND (reference sequence). CDR3 sequence: CASKAGFGANVLTF. Incomplete CDR3 DNA: TGTGCCAGTAAGGCGGGGTTTGGGGCCAACGTC.

As regards this clone: Read data end 3 residues before the CDR3 end; the end is taken from the germline J gene. The genes are TRBV28 and TRBJ2-5, with a possible D match to TRBD2 (5 bases). CDR1 is MDHEN and CDR2 is SYDVKM in the germline V gene. The CDR3 runs 12 residues. V lost 2 bases, J lost 5 bases, and 6 bases lay in between. The sequenced CDR3 bases are TGTGCCAGCAGTTTAGTAGCGGAGACC. It codes for CASSLVAET. The complete CDR3 reads CASSLVAETQYF.

A remark on this clone: The read ends 3 residues before the CDR3 terminus; that terminus is restored from the germline J gene. This chain connects TRBV4-1 to TRBJ2-3, with 8 bases fitting TRBD1. Germline trimming cut 7 bases from V and 3 bases from J; bases unmatched to any gene: 9. This CDR3 has 15 amino acids. CDR1 is MGHRA and CDR2 is YSYEKL in the germline V gene. The CDR3 region is CASTPRGQGTDTQYF. CDR3 DNA (partial): TGCGCCAGCACCCCAAGAGGACAGGGAACAGATACG.

Concerning this clone itself: The read ends 3 residues shy of where the CDR3 ends; the end is completed using the germline J gene. V usage is TRBV2 and J usage is TRBJ2-1, with TRBD2 identical over 10 bases. The CDR3 is 16 residues long. Trimming at V came to 6 bases and at J to 0 bases, leaving 5 bases not matched to a gene. Per the germline V gene, CDR1 is SNHLY and CDR2 is FYNNEI. The CDR3 spells CASRLLAGSSYNEQFF. Partial CDR3 DNA: TGTGCCAGCAGGCTACTAGCGGGGAGCTCCTACAATGAG.

Regarding this clone: The read stops 3 residues short of the end of the CDR3; the missing end is completed from the germline J gene. J is TRBJ2-5 and V is TRBV3-1 (or the pseudogene TRBV3-2); 11 bases match TRBD2. CDR1 is LGHDT, CDR2 YNNKEL, per germline (reference sequence). V dropped 3 bases and J dropped 7; count of bases not matched to a gene: 4. This CDR3 contains 14 residues. The DNA read from the CDR3 is TGTGCCAGCAGCCATTACACTAGCGGGGGGACC. Protein: CASSHYTSGGT. The CDR3, in full, reads CASSHYTSGGTQYF.

For this clone: The CDR3 end lies 3 residues beyond the end of the read and is filled in from the germline J gene. The chain joins TRBV20-1 to TRBJ2-3, with TRBD2 identical over 12 bases. Germline lookup yields CDR1 DFQATT and CDR2 SNEGSKA (reference sequence). The CDR3 length is 20 residues. Trimming cost V 1 base and J 2 bases; bases outside gene matches: 16. The sequenced part of the CDR3 DNA is TGCAGTGCTAGAGTTTCCAGGGTCCCCCTAGCGGGGGGGCCCACAGATACG. It translates to CSARVSRVPLAGGPTDT. From start to end, the CDR3 is CSARVSRVPLAGGPTDTQYF.

For this clone: The read ends 3 residues early relative to the CDR3; the germline J gene fills the gap. J is TRBJ2-2 and V is TRBV14, with D possibly being TRBD1 (5 bases). V was shortened by 2 bases and J by 7 bases, with 14 bases between the two germline ends. The CDR3 has 15 residues. Germline V gives CDR1 SGHDN, CDR2 FVKESK. The CDR3 DNA, read in part, is TGTGCCAGCAGCCAAAGAGGTCAGGGCGGCGGGGAG. This codes for CASSQRGQGGGE. The CDR3 as a whole reads CASSQRGQGGGELFF.

Remarks on this clone: The CDR3 end falls 3 residues outside the read, so it is completed with the germline J gene. The chain links TRBV7-3 to TRBJ2-2; the match to TRBD1 covers 12 bases. With V trimmed by 5 bases and J by 4 bases, 5 bases remained unmatched. This CDR3 comprises 16 residues. The V gene's germline CDR1 is SGHTA and CDR2 FQGTGA. This chain's CDR3 is CASSVGQGALTGELFF. The sequenced part of the CDR3 DNA is TGTGCCAGCAGCGTGGGACAGGGGGCGCTCACCGGGGAG.

A note on this clone: The CDR3 end falls 3 residues outside the read, so it is completed with the germline J gene. J is TRBJ1-5 and V is TRBV6-1; possibly TRBD1 for D (6 bases). V was clipped by 2 bases and J by 2 bases, with 13 bases between them. CDR1 and CDR2 from the germline V gene are MNHNS and SASEGT. CDR3 length: 16 residues. The sequenced CDR3 bases are TGTGCCAGCAGTGAATTACAGGGTTTGGGCAATCAGCCC. Translated, it gives CASSELQGLGNQP. The full CDR3 protein reads CASSELQGLGNQPQHF.

About this clone itself: The read terminates 3 residues ahead of where the CDR3 ends, so the germline J gene completes it. This chain connects TRBV30 to TRBJ2-5; 8 bases map to TRBD2. Germline CDR1 reads GTSNPN; CDR2 reads SVGIG (reference sequence). With V trimmed by 3 bases and J by 4 bases, 4 bases remained unmatched. The CDR3 is made up of 13 amino acids. The CDR3 here is CAWRVAGRETQYF. The CDR3 bases that were read are TGTGCCTGGAGAGTAGCGGGGCGAGAGACC.

In regard to this clone: The DNA ends 3 residues before the CDR3 does, and the rest of the CDR3 is filled in from the germline J gene. V and J are TRBV28 and TRBJ2-5; 8 bases line up with TRBD2. The junction had 1 base not matched to a gene; V was cut back by 2 bases and J by 5 bases. Germline V CDR1 and CDR2: MDHEN, SYDVKM. The CDR3 consists of 13 residues. CDR3 residues: CASSLTGGETQYF. Partial CDR3 DNA: TGTGCCAGCAGTTTAACGGGGGGGGAGACC.

CDR3 DNA, as far as it was read: TGTGCCAGCAGCTGGGGACAGTCGCCGTCCTACGAG. It translates to CASSWGQSPSYE. The whole CDR3 protein is CASSWGQSPSYEQYF. The chain has TRBV5-6 and TRBJ2-7, with TRBD1 matching over 7 bases. The read terminates 3 residues ahead of where the CDR3 ends, so the germline J gene completes it. CDR3 length: 15 residues. Germline CDR1 is SGHDT and CDR2 is YYEEEE. V dropped 3 bases and J dropped 1; count of bases not matched to a gene: 7.